What follows are 7 T cell receptor beta chains derived from one specimen sequenced in a study of control samples from healthy donors and cancer patients. The protocol was immunoSEQ multiplex PCR, while the TCRdb copy is restricted to in-frame clones and leaves out a portion. Among about 76,000 clones listed, roughly nine tenths were seen once. What was sequenced was PBMCs. The receptor set was obtained from a woman aged 45-60 years with colorectal cancer.

J is TRBJ1-5 and V is TRBV24-1; 8 nucleotides line up with TRBD1. With 3 bases clipped from V and 4 bases from J, the junction kept 7 bases outside the gene matches. This CDR3 region has 16 residues. Germline V gene lookup returns CDR1 KGHDR and CDR2 SFDVKD. This CDR3 reads CATSDHRQGSNQPQHF. CDR3 in DNA: TGTGCCACCAGTGATCATCGACAGGGGAGTAATCAGCCCCAGCATTTT.

The chain recombines TRBV28 with TRBJ1-6; D not certain. Germline-derived CDR1 and CDR2 are MDHEN and SYDVKM. Trimming took 1 base from V and 6 from J, leaving 7 bases between them. The CDR3 extends over 14 amino acids. DNA for the CDR3: TGTGCCAGCAGTTTATACACAATTAATTCACCCCTCCACTTT. This encodes CASSLYTINSPLHF.

The chain recombines TRBV28 with TRBJ1-1; D not certain. Trimming cost V 5 bases and J 7 bases, with 14 bases left between them. CDR3 length equals 13 residues. Germline V CDR1 and CDR2: MDHEN, SYDVKM. CDR3 sequence reads: CASSLPGGVEAFF. The CDR3 region has the DNA TGTGCCAGCAGTCTCCCCGGAGGAGTTGAAGCTTTCTTT.

The CDR3 sequence: CASSERADSTDTQYF. The CDR3 DNA reads TGCGCCAGCAGTGAGCGGGCAGATAGCACAGATACGCAGTATTTT. The gene calls are TRBV10-1 and TRBJ2-3; no reliable D call. There are 15 residues in the CDR3. CDR1 is WNHNN, CDR2 SYGVQD, per germline (reference sequence). V was trimmed by 2 bases and J by 0 bases, leaving 9 bases between them.

This rearrangement joins TRBV7-8 to TRBJ1-6; a possible D gene is TRBD1 (5 bases). In germline, CDR1 is SGHVS, CDR2 FQNEAQ. Trimming took 5 bases from V and 7 from J, leaving 15 bases between them. The CDR3 runs to 15 residues. CDR3 in DNA: TGTGCCAGCAGCCCTAGAGCAGGGTCAAATTCACCCCTCCACTTT. Translation gives CASSPRAGSNSPLHF.

This clone has just one count. The chain couples TRBV5-8 to TRBJ1-4, with TRBD1 identical over 7 bases. The CDR3 covers 16 residues. Germline V CDR1 and CDR2: SGHTS, YDEGEE. The J segment lost 0 bases and the V segment lost 4 bases, leaving 6 bases of the junction unmatched. The CDR3 DNA follows: TGTGCCAGCAGCCCGCGGACAGGACCAACTAATGAAAAACTGTTTTTT. Translation: CASSPRTGPTNEKLFF.

The rearrangement uses TRBV5-1 and TRBJ2-3; tentative D call: TRBD2 (7 bases). The CDR3 has 13 residues. The germline CDR1 and CDR2 sequences are SGHRS and YFSETQ. Trimming removed 5 bases at V and 2 bases at J, with 9 bases between. CDR3 region: CASRGGDTDTQYF. DNA of the CDR3: TGCGCCAGCAGAGGGGGGGACACAGATACGCAGTATTTT.